Following are 14 T cell receptor beta chains from one sample sequenced in a study of T cell repertoires in aging, cancer and after chemotherapy. Multiplex touch-down PCR with TRB-A/B primers amplified rearranged V-D-J TRB sequences. TCRdb ran MiXCR on the multiplex PCR reads and lists one entry per CDR3 protein. The sample has 2,000 to 2,500 distinct CDR3 sequences; about 24% are singletons. The template was genomic DNA from peripheral blood, not RNA. The sequenced sample consisted of blood. The origin of the receptors is a human donor with a solid tumor.

The table lists this clonotype with a few counts. One end of the junction varies from germline; a read error may be responsible. The V gene is TRBV13, the J gene TRBJ2-5; 14 positions agree with TRBD2. This CDR3 has 15 amino acids. Germline V CDR1 and CDR2: PRHDT, FYEKMQ (reference sequence). CDR3 nucleotide sequence: TGTGCCTGCAGGACTAGCGGGGGGCCTGGAGAGACCCAGTACTTC. Protein product: CACRTSGGPGETQYF.

The V gene is TRBV24-1, the J gene TRBJ2-5; no reliable D call. Trimming pared 4 bases from V and 5 bases from J, leaving 4 bases between. The CDR3 covers 11 residues. From germline, CDR1 is KGHDR and CDR2 SFDVKD. In DNA, the CDR3 is TGTGCCACCAGTGAGAGTGAGACCCAGTACTTC. Its protein is CATSESETQYF.

By proportion, this clonotype is medium-sized. The genes are TRBV7-9 and TRBJ1-3; D is unresolved. Germline CDR1 and CDR2: SEHNR and FQNEAQ (reference sequence). Trimming pared 0 bases from V and 0 bases from J, leaving 9 bases between. The CDR3 totals 16 residues. CDR3 loop: CASSLALASSGNTIYF. CDR3 DNA sequence: TGTGCCAGCAGCTTAGCGCTCGCAAGCTCTGGAAACACCATATATTTT.

This clonotype was seen a handful of times. The CDR3 bases are TGTGCCAGCAGCACACTCGACAGGGCTTTCCAGTATTTT. Amino acids: CASSTLDRAFQYF. The chain employs TRBV11-2 and TRBJ2-3, with 7 positions matching TRBD1. J was trimmed by 12 bases and V by 5 bases; bases with no gene match: 11. This CDR3 comprises 13 residues. Germline CDR1 reads SGHAT; CDR2 reads FQNNGV.

The chain links TRBV27 to TRBJ2-3; D perhaps matches TRBD2 (6 bases). The germline gives CDR1 MNHEY, CDR2 SMNVEV (reference sequence). The CDR3 sequence is 17 residues long. Trimming cost V 5 bases and J 0 bases, with 18 bases left between them. DNA for the CDR3: TGTGCCAGCAGTCCAACGGGACTTCGCCTCAGCACAGATACGCAGTATTTT. It encodes CASSPTGLRLSTDTQYF.

In its sample, this clonotype was seen a few times. J is TRBJ1-1 and V is TRBV6-2 or TRBV6-3, with D possibly matching TRBD1 (6 bases). The CDR3 runs 14 residues. Trimming removed 10 bases at V and 0 bases at J, with 15 bases between. Germline assignment: CDR1 MNHEY and CDR2 SVGEGT. CDR3 region: CATRDNLMNTEAFF. The CDR3 nucleotides read TGTGCCACCCGGGACAACTTAATGAACACTGAAGCTTTCTTT.

Sample share makes this clonotype large. The J gene is TRBJ2-7, the V gene TRBV7-3, with D perhaps matching TRBD2 (6 bases). CDR1 SGHTA and CDR2 FQGTGA come from the germline V gene. The V end lost 2 bases, the J end lost 2 bases, and 10 bases lay between the germline ends. This CDR3 contains 14 residues. The CDR3 nucleotides read TGTGCCAGCAGCTTAGGAGGGTCAGCCTACGAGCAGTACTTC. This codes for CASSLGGSAYEQYF.

By its share, this clonotype is large (0.1 to 1%). This CDR3 is CASSLRLQAYDGYTF. CDR3 sequence (DNA): TGTGCCAGCAGCCTCAGACTCCAGGCGTACGATGGCTACACCTTC. The rearrangement joins TRBV5-6 to TRBJ1-2; D not resolved. The V gene lost 4 bases and the J gene lost 6 bases, with 19 bases spanning the gap. CDR1 is SGHDT, CDR2 YYEEEE, per germline. The CDR3 contains 15 residues.

This chain links TRBV7-9 with TRBJ2-7, with TRBD1 matching 7 bases. J gave up 3 bases and V 4 bases, and 12 bases lay outside the gene matches. Germline-derived CDR1 and CDR2 are SEHNR and FQNEAQ (reference sequence). The length of the CDR3 is 16 residues. The DNA for the CDR3 is TGTGCCAGCAGCTCAACAGAAAGGACAGGAGTCTACGAGCAGTACTTC. Protein product: CASSSTERTGVYEQYF.

This clonotype was counted a few times. The rearrangement uses TRBV20-1 and TRBJ2-7; 8 nucleotides agree with TRBD2. From germline, CDR1 is DFQATT and CDR2 SNEGSKA (reference sequence). This CDR3 has 14 residues. The junction had 11 bases not matched to a gene; V was cut back by 5 bases and J by 5 bases. CDR3 DNA sequence: TGCAGTGCTCTAAACCCGGGACTAGACCACGAGCAGTACTTC. Translation: CSALNPGLDHEQYF.

The chain recombines TRBV6-1 with TRBJ2-5, with a weak D call TRBD1 (5 bases). The V gene lost 11 bases and the J gene lost 5 bases, with 18 bases spanning the gap. CDR1 is MNHNS and CDR2 is SASEGT in the germline V gene. This CDR3 has 13 residues. The CDR3 region is CASLQGVGETQYF. CDR3 bases: TGTGCCTCCCTACAAGGGGTGGGGGAGACCCAGTACTTC.

The table lists this clonotype with a few counts. The V and J genes are TRBV4-2 and TRBJ2-7; tentative D call: TRBD2 (6 bases). CDR3 length: 16 amino acids. V dropped 4 bases and J dropped 6 bases, with 22 bases sitting between them. Germline-derived CDR1 and CDR2 are LGHNA and YNFKEQ. The chain's CDR3 is CASSPPLGGNKGEQYF. The CDR3 DNA sequence: TGTGCCAGCAGCCCCCCTCTAGGCGGGAATAAGGGCGAGCAGTACTTC.

Comment on this clonotype: This may be a read error, as it is one base from a much larger clone. This chain connects TRBV29-1 to TRBJ2-7, with D uncertain. Germline loops: CDR1 SQVTM, CDR2 ANQGSEA. V shed 2 bases and J shed 5 bases, with 10 bases lying between them. The CDR3 totals 12 residues. CDR3 DNA sequence: TGCAGCGTTGAAAAAGTTCACAACGAGCAGTACTTC. Translated, it gives CSVEKVHNEQYF.

The chain is built from TRBV5-5 and TRBJ2-3; 7 bases are a match to TRBD1. Germline assignment: CDR1 SGHKS and CDR2 YYEKEE (reference sequence). The CDR3 length is 12 residues. Unmatched junction bases numbered 1, after V lost 5 bases and J lost 4 bases. In DNA form, the CDR3 reads TGTGCCAGCAGAGGGGGCCCAGATACGCAGTATTTT. Amino acids: CASRGGPDTQYF.